These 4 T cell receptor beta chains were sequenced from one sample in a study of T cell repertoires in cytomegalovirus infection. TCRdb re-derived calls from the reads in MiXCR, one entry per CDR3 protein. Of roughly 600,000 distinct CDR3 sequences listed, around 24% are singletons. Sequenced sample: CD8+ T cells from PBMCs. These receptors originate from a human donor in good health (CMV status not recorded). Some clones in this sample may be carry-over from other donors' samples.

The V and J genes are TRBV2 and TRBJ1-1, with TRBD1 matching 8 bases. CDR1 is SNHLY, CDR2 FYNNEI, per germline. The CDR3 is 13 amino acids. Unmatched junction bases numbered 7, after V lost 8 bases and J lost 5 bases. CDR3 in DNA: TGTGCCAGCCCTTACAGGGGGGGGACTGAAGCTTTCTTT. Translated: CASPYRGGTEAFF.

This clonotype showed up just a few times. The chain links TRBV27 to TRBJ2-7, with 10 bases identical to TRBD1. CDR1 is MNHEY and CDR2 is SMNVEV in the germline V gene (reference sequence). The CDR3 length is 15 residues. Unmatched junction bases numbered 8, after V lost 5 bases and J lost 4 bases. The CDR3 reads CASSRTGGIIYEQYF. DNA of the CDR3: TGTGCCAGCAGTCGGACAGGGGGTATCATATACGAGCAGTACTTC.

This clonotype was observed a few times. The V call is TRBV28, the J call TRBJ2-1; possible D gene TRBD2, 7 bases. Per germline, CDR1 MDHEN and CDR2 SYDVKM. There are 18 residues in the CDR3. V was cut by 8 bases and J by 0 bases, with 23 bases left in between. CDR3 loop: CASEAEIGGLSSYNEQFF. CDR3 nucleotides: TGTGCCAGCGAGGCTGAGATCGGGGGGCTTAGCTCCTACAATGAGCAGTTCTTC.

This clonotype was observed at least ten times. The chain employs TRBV20-1 and TRBJ1-2; 7 bases agree with TRBD1. J was trimmed by 6 bases and V by 2 bases; bases with no gene match: 6. There are 13 residues in the CDR3. The V gene's germline CDR1 is DFQATT and CDR2 SNEGSKA (reference sequence). The CDR3 protein is CSARFPGGNGYTF. The CDR3, as DNA: TGCAGTGCTAGATTTCCAGGGGGTAATGGCTACACCTTC.